This T cell receptor beta chain was captured in a study of early T cells in non-severe SARS-CoV-2 infection. TCRdb ran MiXCR on the 5' RACE reads and lists one entry per CDR3 protein. This sample carries fewer than 30,000 distinct CDR3 sequences, roughly 4.1% of them seen once, and the ten largest clones take around 6.2%. This clonotype was counted ten times or more. The receptor comes from an adult who was a healthcare worker with PCR-confirmed SARS-CoV-2 infection or an uninfected control (not recorded which). Material for sequencing was whole blood.

The CDR3 DNA reads TGTGCCAGCAGCCAAGTAGTCGGGAGCTCAGATACGCAGTATTTT. The encoded protein is CASSQVVGSSDTQYF. The chain joins TRBV3-1 to TRBJ2-3; possible D gene TRBD2, 6 bases. The CDR3 has 15 amino acids. Germline values: CDR1 LGHDT, CDR2 YNNKEL (reference sequence). V was cut by 1 base and J by 4 bases, with 12 bases left in between.